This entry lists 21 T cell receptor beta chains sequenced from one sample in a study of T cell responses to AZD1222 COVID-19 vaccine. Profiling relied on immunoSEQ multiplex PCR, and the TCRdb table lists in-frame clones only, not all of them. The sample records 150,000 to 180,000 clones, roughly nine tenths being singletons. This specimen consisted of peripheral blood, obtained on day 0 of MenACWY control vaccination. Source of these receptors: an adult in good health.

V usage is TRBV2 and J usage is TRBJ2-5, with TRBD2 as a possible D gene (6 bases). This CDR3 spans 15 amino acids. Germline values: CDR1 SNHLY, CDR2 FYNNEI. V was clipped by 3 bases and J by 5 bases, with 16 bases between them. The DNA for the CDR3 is TGTGCCAGCAGTGATCCGGGGTTTGGGGGGGAGACCCAGTACTTC. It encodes CASSDPGFGGETQYF.

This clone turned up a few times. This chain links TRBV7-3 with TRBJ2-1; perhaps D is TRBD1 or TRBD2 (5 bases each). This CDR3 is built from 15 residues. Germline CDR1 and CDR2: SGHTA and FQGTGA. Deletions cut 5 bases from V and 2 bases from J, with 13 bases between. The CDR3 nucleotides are TGTGCCAGCAGCCCTCGGAGAGGGGCCTACAATGAGCAGTTCTTC. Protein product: CASSPRRGAYNEQFF.

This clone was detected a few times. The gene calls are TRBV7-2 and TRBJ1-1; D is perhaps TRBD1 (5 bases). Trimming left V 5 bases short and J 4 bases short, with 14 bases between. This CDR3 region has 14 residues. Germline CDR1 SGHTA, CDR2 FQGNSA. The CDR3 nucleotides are TGTGCCAGCAGCAAGGGACGGGGATCCACTGAAGCTTTCTTT. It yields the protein CASSKGRGSTEAFF.

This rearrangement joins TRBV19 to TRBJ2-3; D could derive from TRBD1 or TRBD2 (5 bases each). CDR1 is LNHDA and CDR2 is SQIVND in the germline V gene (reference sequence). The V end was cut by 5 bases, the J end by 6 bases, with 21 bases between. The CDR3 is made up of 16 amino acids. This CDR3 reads CASSPRAGDPRDTQYF. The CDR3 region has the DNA TGTGCCAGTAGTCCGCGAGCCGGGGACCCTCGGGATACGCAGTATTTT.

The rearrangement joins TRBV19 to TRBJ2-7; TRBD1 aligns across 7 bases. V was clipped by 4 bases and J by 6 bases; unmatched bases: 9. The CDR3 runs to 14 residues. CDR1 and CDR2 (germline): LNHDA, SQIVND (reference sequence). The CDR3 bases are TGTGCCAGTAGTAACCGGGACAGTGGACCCGAGCAGTACTTC. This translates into CASSNRDSGPEQYF.

DNA for the CDR3: TGTGCCAGCAGGACGGGAGACCCGGGTGCCGGGGAGCTGTTTTTT. Protein product: CASRTGDPGAGELFF. This rearrangement joins TRBV3-1 (or the pseudogene TRBV3-2) to TRBJ2-2; D might be TRBD2 (6 bases). Germline V gene lookup returns CDR1 LGHDT and CDR2 YNNKEL (reference sequence). This CDR3 spans 15 amino acids. The ends were cut back, 6 bases at V and 6 bases at J, with 17 bases in the middle.

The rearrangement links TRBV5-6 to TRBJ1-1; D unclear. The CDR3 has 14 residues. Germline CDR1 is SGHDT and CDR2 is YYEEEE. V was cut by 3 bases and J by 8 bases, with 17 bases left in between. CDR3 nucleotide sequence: TGTGCCAGCAGCTCGGGAGGCGGTAAAAGCGAAGCTTTCTTT. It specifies CASSSGGGKSEAFF. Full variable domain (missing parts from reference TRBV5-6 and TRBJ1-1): DAGVTQSPTHLIKTRGQQVTLRCSPKSGHDTVSWYQQALGQGPQFIFQYYEEEERQRGNFPDRFSGHQFPNYSSELNVNALLLGDSALYLCASSSGGGKSEAFFGQGTRLTVV.

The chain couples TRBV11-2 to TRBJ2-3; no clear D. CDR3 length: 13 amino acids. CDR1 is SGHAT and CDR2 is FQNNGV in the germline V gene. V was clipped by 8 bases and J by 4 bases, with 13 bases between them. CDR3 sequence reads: CASVPRGSDTQYF. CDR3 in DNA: TGTGCCAGCGTACCCAGAGGCTCAGATACGCAGTATTTT.

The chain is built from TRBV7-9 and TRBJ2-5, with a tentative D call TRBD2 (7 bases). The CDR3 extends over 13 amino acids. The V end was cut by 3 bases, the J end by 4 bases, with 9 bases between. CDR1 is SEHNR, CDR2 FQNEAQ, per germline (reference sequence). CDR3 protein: CASSLAGAETQYF. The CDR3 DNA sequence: TGTGCCAGCAGCTTGGCGGGGGCAGAGACCCAGTACTTC.

In DNA, the CDR3 is TGTGCCAGCAGCTTAGCGGGGGTTACTTACAATGAGCAGTTCTTC. It codes for CASSLAGVTYNEQFF. The chain combines TRBV7-8 with TRBJ2-1; D might be TRBD1 or TRBD2, each matching 5 bases. V was clipped by 0 bases and J by 4 bases, with 10 bases between them. This CDR3 has 15 amino acids. Looked up from germline, CDR1 is SGHVS and CDR2 is FQNEAQ.

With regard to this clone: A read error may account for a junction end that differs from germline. The CDR3 protein is CASSSSFSGGYGQYF. DNA for the CDR3: TGTGCCAGCAGCTCCTCCTTTAGCGGGGGCTACGGGCAGTACTTC. This sequence joins TRBV7-2 and TRBJ2-7; 9 positions match TRBD2. CDR3 size: 15 residues. Germline V lookup: CDR1 SGHTA, CDR2 FQGNSA.

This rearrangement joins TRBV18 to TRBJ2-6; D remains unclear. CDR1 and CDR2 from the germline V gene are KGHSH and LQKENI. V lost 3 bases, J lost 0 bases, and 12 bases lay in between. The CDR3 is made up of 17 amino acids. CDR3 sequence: CASSPFRADSGANVLTF. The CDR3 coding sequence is TGTGCCAGCTCACCCTTCCGGGCCGACTCTGGGGCCAACGTCCTGACTTTC.

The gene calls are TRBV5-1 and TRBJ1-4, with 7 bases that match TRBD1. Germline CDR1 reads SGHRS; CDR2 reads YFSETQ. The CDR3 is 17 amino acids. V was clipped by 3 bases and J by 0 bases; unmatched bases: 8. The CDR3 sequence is CASSSSGGRATNEKLFF. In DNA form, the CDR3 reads TGCGCCAGCAGCTCCTCAGGGGGTAGGGCAACTAATGAAAAACTGTTTTTT.

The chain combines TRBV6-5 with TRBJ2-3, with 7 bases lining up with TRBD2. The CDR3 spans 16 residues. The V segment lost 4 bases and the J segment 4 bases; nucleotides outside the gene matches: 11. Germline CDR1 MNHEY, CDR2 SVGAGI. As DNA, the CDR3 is TGTGCCAGCAGTTCCGTCTACGGCGGGAGTGCAGATACGCAGTATTTT. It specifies CASSSVYGGSADTQYF.

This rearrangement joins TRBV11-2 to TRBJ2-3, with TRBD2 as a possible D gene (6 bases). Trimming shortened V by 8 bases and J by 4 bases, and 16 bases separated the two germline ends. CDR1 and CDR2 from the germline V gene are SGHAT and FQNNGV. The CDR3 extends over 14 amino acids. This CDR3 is CASGPRGRADTQYF. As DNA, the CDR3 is TGTGCCAGCGGCCCCCGGGGGAGAGCAGATACGCAGTATTTT.

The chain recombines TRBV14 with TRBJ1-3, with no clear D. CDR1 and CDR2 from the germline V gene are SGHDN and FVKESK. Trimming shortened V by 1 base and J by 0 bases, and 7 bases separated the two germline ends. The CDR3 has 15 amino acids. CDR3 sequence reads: CASSQAGYSGNTIYF. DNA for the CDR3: TGTGCCAGCAGCCAAGCGGGGTACTCTGGAAACACCATATATTTT.

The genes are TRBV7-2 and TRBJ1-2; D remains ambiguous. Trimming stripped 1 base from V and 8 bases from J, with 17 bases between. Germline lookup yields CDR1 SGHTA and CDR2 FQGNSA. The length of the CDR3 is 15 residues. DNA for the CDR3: TGTGCCAGCAGCTTAGTCCGGTCGTTGCCGACGGGCTACACCTTC. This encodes CASSLVRSLPTGYTF.

CDR3 sequence reads: CASSFRYQSPNEKLFF. The CDR3 DNA sequence: TGTGCCAGCAGCTTCAGGTACCAGAGTCCCAATGAAAAACTGTTTTTT. J is TRBJ1-4 and V is TRBV11-2; D call uncertain. V was cut by 3 bases and J by 5 bases, with 16 bases left in between. This CDR3 comprises 16 residues. The germline V gene encodes CDR1 SGHAT and CDR2 FQNNGV.

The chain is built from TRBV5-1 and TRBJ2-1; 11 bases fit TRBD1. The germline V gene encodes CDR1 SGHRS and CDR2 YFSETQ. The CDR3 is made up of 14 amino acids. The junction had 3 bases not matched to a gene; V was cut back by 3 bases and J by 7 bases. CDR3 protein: CASSSDRGLNEQFF. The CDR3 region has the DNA TGCGCCAGCAGCTCGGACAGGGGGCTGAATGAGCAGTTCTTC.

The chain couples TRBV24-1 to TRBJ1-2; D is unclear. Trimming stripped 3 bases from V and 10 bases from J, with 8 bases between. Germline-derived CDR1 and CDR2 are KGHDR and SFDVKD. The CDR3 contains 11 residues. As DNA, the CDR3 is TGTGCCACCAGTGATCTTTTATCCTACACCTTC. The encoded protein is CATSDLLSYTF.

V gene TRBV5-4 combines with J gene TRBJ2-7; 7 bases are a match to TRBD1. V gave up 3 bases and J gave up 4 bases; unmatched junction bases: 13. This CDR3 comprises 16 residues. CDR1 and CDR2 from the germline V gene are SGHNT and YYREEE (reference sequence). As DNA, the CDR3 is TGTGCCAGCAGCTCGCGGTGGAGACAGGGCCCTTACGAGCAGTACTTC. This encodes CASSSRWRQGPYEQYF. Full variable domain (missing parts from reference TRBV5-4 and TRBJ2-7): ETGVTQSPTHLIKTRGQQVTLRCSSQSGHNTVSWYQQALGQGPQFIFQYYREEENGRGNFPPRFSGLQFPNYSSELNVNALELDDSALYLCASSSRWRQGPYEQYFGPGTRLTVT.